This T cell receptor (beta chain) appears in the sequencing data of a study of human T cells and chemical hapten exposure. Documented time point: pre-sensitization, week 0. Specified treatment: therapeutic diphenylcyclopropenone sensitization with weekly scalp DPC. This clonotype was recorded many times. Its specificity is unknown. Individual cDNA molecules in this library carried unique molecular identifiers. As handled by the study authors: About 97,000 TCRs per sample was the median, with a range of about 23,224 to 750,000. One entry per CDR3 protein results from TCRdb running MiXCR on the RACE reads. These V and J calls are TCRdb output, not the study's own analysis. The sample gives under 110,000 distinct CDR3 sequences, roughly an eighth of which show up once; 1.6% is in the top ten. Study-level results: The donors suffered from alopecia, so their immune response may not match that of healthy people. Following DPC sensitization, TCRs present above 1 in 1000 frequency showed no change.

With V trimmed by 3 bases and J by 1 base, 2 bases remained unmatched. The CDR3 consists of 14 residues. This specimen consisted of whole blood, obtained in connection with sensitization to the hapten diphenylcyclopropenone (DPC). V is TRBV12-3 or TRBV12-4 and J is TRBJ1-1; TRBD1 aligns across 7 bases. The source of this sequence is a woman in her forties or fifties with alopecia areata. Some clones in this sample may be carry-over from other donors' samples. This chain's CDR3 is CASSLRQGNTEAFF. As DNA, the CDR3 is TGTGCCAGCAGTTTGAGACAGGGGAACACTGAAGCTTTCTTT.